This T cell receptor beta chain was found in a study of Graves' ophthalmopathy and Graves' hyperthyroidism (dated by TCRdb to the late 2010s). For the study in its entirety: Hyperthyroidism was considered stable if no progression to ophthalmopathy occurred within 18 months of follow-up. To tell Graves' ophthalmopathy apart from Graves' hyperthyroidism, and to predict which patients would progress to ophthalmopathy, the study relied on TCR beta repertoire signatures. In total, some 140 blood samples were TCR-sequenced: roughly 45 ophthalmopathy, some 75 hyperthyroidism and roughly 17 hyperthyroidism-to-ophthalmopathy patients. To explore V-J signatures that separate ophthalmopathy from hyperthyroidism, a discovery set of about a hundred patients was enrolled, consisting of fewer than 45 with ophthalmopathy and approximately 57 with stable hyperthyroidism. For independent validation, a separate cohort was made up of approximately 18 hyperthyroidism patients plus 17 patients who later progressed from hyperthyroidism to ophthalmopathy. In 6 or 7 hyperthyroidism patients, T-cell repertoires of thyroid tissue and blood were compared. After sampling, hyperthyroidism patients received methimazole starting at 30 mg daily, and ophthalmopathy patients received high-dose intravenous methylprednisolone.

Comments on this clonotype: No antigen is known for it. No base quality information exists; no much larger clone differs at one position.

Patients with hyperthyroidism were aged 18 to 65 years, had been newly diagnosed, and had a disease duration of less than 2 months. Patients with other autoimmune diseases, uncontrolled infections, pregnancy or lactation were excluded from the study. Diagnosis relied on clinical symptoms, serum thyroxine, TRAb, thyroid ultrasound and orbital computed tomography. Total RNA was extracted with Trizol reagent and quality-checked on an Agilent 2100 Bioanalyzer. For repertoire sequencing, TCR beta CDR3 regions were amplified from RNA transcripts. The first round was an RT-PCR using HTBI primers with the Qiagen OneStep RT-PCR kit, and this first round was followed by a second-round multiplex PCR, then size selection and purification. Libraries were sequenced on an Illumina HiSeq2000 using paired-end 100 bp reads. From the authors' description of their analysis: SOAPnuke was used to process the reads, removing any read that contained adapters or uncalled bases, had a mean Phred below 15, or lacked an exact match to the constant primer or identifier. COPE v1.2.5 was used to merge high-quality paired reads. Unique nucleotide sequences were defined as clonotypes and aligned to IMGT TRB V, D and J references using MiTCR v1.1. The analysis was limited to V-J combinations with a frequency above 0.0001, which together covered 98% to 99.2% of repertoires. For each V-J combination, a TCR clonal expansion and chaos score was defined as the ratio of F50 clonal expansion to chaos observed in the TCRdist matrix. Welch's t-statistics and random forest were used to narrow the features down to approximately 13 V-J combinations, which were then fed into a naive Bayes classifier. The Morisita-Horn index was used to measure how similar the thyroid and blood repertoires were. The public reads were run again by TCRdb, first through fastp at Q25 and then through MiXCR, and only productive beta chains were kept. CDR3 protein duplicates are merged, each entry listing the most common genes and DNA. Clone size and V and J calls follow TCRdb, not the original study. Across this sample there are about 1.1 million distinct CDR3 sequences, with about 35% seen only once. In total, the top ten clones hold 11% of the sample.

The research as a whole found: Sample size was not predetermined statistically, and investigators were not blinded to group allocation. Most expanded thyroid clonotypes with a frequency above 0.001 also appeared in blood, which suggests that blood repertoires may reflect the immune response in the thyroid. The 13-signature model separated ophthalmopathy from stable hyperthyroidism with roughly 90% sensitivity and about 81% specificity in cross-validation, and 80%/75% in the test set. In validation, the model predicted ophthalmopathy progression with about 70% sensitivity and 72.22% specificity; some 13 predicted patients were CT-confirmed with GO in a median of 6.5 months.

CDR1 and CDR2 (LNHNV, YYDKDF) derive from the germline V gene (reference sequence). V loses 3 bases of germline sequence and J loses 7 bases, and the interval between the two ends is 21 bases. The CDR3 sequence holds 17 residues, the cysteine and phenylalanine included. Only CDR3 DNA remains: 51 bases, in frame from the first base. The V and J genes are TRBV15 and TRBJ1-4; TRBD1 is perhaps the D gene, given 6 matching bases. This clonotype originated in an adult man with Graves' hyperthyroidism. The material sequenced was peripheral blood or thyroid tissue (not recorded which). The bases read TGTGCCACCAGCAGGGTCACAGGAGGGGGTATGAGTGAAAAACTGTTTTTT. Its protein product is CATSRVTGGGMSEKLFF. The CDR3, completed at both ends by the reference TRBV15 and TRBJ1-4 genes, gives the full variable domain DAMVIQNPRYQVTQFGKPVTLSCSQTLNHNVMYWYQQKSSQAPKLLFHYYDKDFNNEADTPDNFQSRRPNTSFCFLDIRSPGLGDTAMYLCATSRVTGGGMSEKLFFGSGTQLSVL.